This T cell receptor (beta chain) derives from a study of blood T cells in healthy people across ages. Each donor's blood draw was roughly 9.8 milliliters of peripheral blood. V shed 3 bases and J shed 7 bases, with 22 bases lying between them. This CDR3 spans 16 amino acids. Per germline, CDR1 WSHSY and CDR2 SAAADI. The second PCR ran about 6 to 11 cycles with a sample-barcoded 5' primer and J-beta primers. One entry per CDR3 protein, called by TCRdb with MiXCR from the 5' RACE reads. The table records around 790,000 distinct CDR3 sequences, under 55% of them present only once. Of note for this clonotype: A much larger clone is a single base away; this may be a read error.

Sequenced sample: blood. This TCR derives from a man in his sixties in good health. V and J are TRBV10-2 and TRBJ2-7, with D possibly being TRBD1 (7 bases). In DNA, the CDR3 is TGCGCCAGCAGTGAAGGGGGCCGGGGGCCGTACAATGAGCAGTACTTC. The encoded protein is CASSEGGRGPYNEQYF.